Below, one TCR beta chain is given with its context. The source of the sample is a study of T cells in Graves' hyperthyroidism and ophthalmopathy. Among ophthalmopathy patients, the Clinical Activity Score reached at least 3, the NOSPECS grade reached at least 4, and duration remained under 3 months. Exclusion criteria comprised uncontrolled infection, other autoimmune disease, pregnancy or lactation. Amplification yielded TCR beta CDR3 regions, with RNA transcripts as the source. A first-round RT-PCR of the TCR CDR3 used the HTBI primer set. TCRdb reprocessed the multiplex PCR reads via MiXCR and lists one record per CDR3 protein. This table has about 610,000 distinct CDR3 sequences, more than 15% appearing once. Per the germline V gene, CDR1 is KGHDR and CDR2 is SFDVKD. V was cut by 2 bases and J by 8 bases, with 5 bases left in between. The CDR3 sequence is 12 residues long.

Sequencing was done on a sample of blood. The chain carries TRBV24-1 and TRBJ1-4; D ambiguous. The source is a woman aged 40 to 50 with Graves' ophthalmopathy. The CDR3 DNA reads TGTGCCACCAGTGATTCGGGGGAAAAACTGTTTTTT. This gives the protein CATSDSGEKLFF.